These 2 T cell receptor beta chains share one sample of origin, sequenced in a study of T cells after yellow fever vaccination. TCRdb recomputed calls from the 5' RACE reads with MiXCR, one row per CDR3 protein. The table has approximately 300,000 distinct CDR3 sequences, 10% to 15% seen once. The sequenced sample was CD4+ T cells sorted from PBMCs, obtained 45 days after the yellow fever booster vaccination. The receptors were sampled from a man aged 25 to 45 who received the YFV17D yellow fever vaccine.

This clonotype was seen only a few times. The CDR3 region is CATSDFVGEQYF. The CDR3 bases are TGTGCCACCAGTGATTTCGTGGGGGAGCAGTACTTC. J is TRBJ2-7 and V is TRBV24-1; D remains ambiguous. The V and J ends lost 1 base and 7 bases respectively, with 7 bases between them. Germline V gives CDR1 KGHDR, CDR2 SFDVKD. The CDR3 runs to 12 residues.

The chain uses TRBV24-1 and TRBJ1-5; no clear D. Germline CDR1 reads KGHDR; CDR2 reads SFDVKD. This CDR3 has 9 residues. V lost 6 bases to trimming and J lost 7 bases, with 0 bases between them. The CDR3 sequence is CATSQPQHF. CDR3 in DNA: TGTGCCACCAGTCAGCCCCAGCATTTT.